The 6 T cell receptor beta chains given below trace back to one sample, sequenced in a study of technical replicates of blood from several donors. The assay was immunoSEQ multiplex PCR, and TCRdb's table has in-frame clones only and misses some. The repertoire holds roughly 76,000 clones, more than 90% seen once, with 0.39% in the top ten. Sequenced sample: T cells isolated from PBMCs. The receptors here all came from a human donor in good health. Some clones in this sample may be carry-over from other donors' samples.

This chain links TRBV7-3 with TRBJ2-7, with TRBD2 as a possible D gene (7 bases). Germline V CDR1 and CDR2: SGHTA, FQGTGA. The germline V and J ends were trimmed by 4 bases and 3 bases, with 16 bases remaining between them. The CDR3 runs to 15 residues. The CDR3, as DNA: TGTGCCAGCAGCTCCAGCGGACTAGGGGGCTACGAGCAGTACTTC. Translating gives CASSSSGLGGYEQYF.

This clone was seen just once. The chain recombines TRBV15 with TRBJ1-2; D remains ambiguous. This CDR3 has 13 amino acids. Trimming shortened V by 3 bases and J by 0 bases, and 5 bases separated the two germline ends. CDR1 is LNHNV, CDR2 YYDKDF, per germline (reference sequence). The CDR3 nucleotides are TGTGCCACCAGCAGTATAGCTAACTATGGCTACACCTTC. This translates into CATSSIANYGYTF.

The chain has TRBV2 and TRBJ2-1; D may be TRBD1 (6 bases). Per the germline V gene, CDR1 is SNHLY and CDR2 is FYNNEI. Trimming shortened V by 10 bases and J by 14 bases, and 21 bases separated the two germline ends. The length of the CDR3 is 12 residues. The CDR3 DNA follows: TGTGCCAACCGTAAAGGACAGATGGCGGAGTTCTTC. Translation gives CANRKGQMAEFF.

The V call is TRBV19, the J call TRBJ1-2; TRBD1 matches at 10 bases. Germline V gene lookup returns CDR1 LNHDA and CDR2 SQIVND (reference sequence). This CDR3 spans 14 amino acids. The trim removed 7 bases at V and 8 bases at J, leaving 10 bases unmatched. The CDR3 coding sequence is TGTGCCAGTACCAATACCGGGACAGGGGAAGGCTACACCTTC. It codes for CASTNTGTGEGYTF.

The rearrangement uses TRBV2 and TRBJ2-2; TRBD1 might be the D (5 bases). The V end lost 1 base, the J end lost 8 bases, and 11 bases lay between the germline ends. The CDR3 has 14 residues. Looked up from germline, CDR1 is SNHLY and CDR2 is FYNNEI. The CDR3 DNA follows: TGTGCCAGCAGTGAAGGGCAGGGTGTTGGGGAGCTGTTTTTT. Protein product: CASSEGQGVGELFF. Looking up the rest from reference TRBV2 and TRBJ2-2 gives the full variable domain: EPEVTQTPSHQVTQMGQEVILRCVPISNHLYFYWYRQILGQKVEFLVSFYNNEISEKSEIFDDQFSVERPDGSNFTLKIRSTKLEDSAMYFCASSEGQGVGELFFGEGSRLTVL.

V and J are TRBV7-3 and TRBJ2-3; 7 bases map to TRBD2. This CDR3 comprises 15 residues. V was clipped by 5 bases and J by 2 bases; unmatched bases: 7. Germline CDR1 is SGHTA and CDR2 is FQGTGA. CDR3 DNA: TGTGCCAGCAGCCCTCGGACTAGTATCACAGATACGCAGTATTTT. Its translation: CASSPRTSITDTQYF.